These 8 T cell receptor beta chains originate from one sample sequenced in a study of blood T cells in healthy people across ages. Alongside a J-beta primer mix, a sample-barcoded 5' primer served in a second PCR lasting about 7 to 12 cycles. TCRdb ran MiXCR on the 5' RACE reads and lists one entry per CDR3 protein. The sample records some 1.5 million distinct CDR3 sequences, over 25% being singletons. The sequencing sample was made of blood. The receptors derive from a woman in her 30s in good health.

This CDR3 reads CASSWKLMNTEAFF. The CDR3 region has the DNA TGCGCCAGCAGCTGGAAATTGATGAACACTGAAGCTTTCTTT. The chain links TRBV5-1 to TRBJ1-1; D is uncertain. The CDR3 consists of 14 residues. Looked up from germline, CDR1 is SGHRS and CDR2 is YFSETQ. Trimming cost V 3 bases and J 0 bases, with 9 bases left between them. The full variable domain, rest sourced from reference TRBV5-1 and TRBJ1-1, is KAGVTQTPRYLIKTRGQQVTLSCSPISGHRSVSWYQQTPGQGLQFLFEYFSETQRNKGNFPGRFSGRQFSNSRSEMNVSTLELGDSALYLCASSWKLMNTEAFFGQGTRLTVV.

CDR3 in amino acids: CATSSQEGNQPQHF. In DNA, the CDR3 is TGTGCCACCAGCAGCCAGGAGGGCAATCAGCCCCAGCATTTT. The chain links TRBV15 to TRBJ1-5, with no clear D. The CDR3 is 14 residues long. The V end was cut by 3 bases, the J end by 2 bases, with 8 bases between. Germline V CDR1 and CDR2: LNHNV, YYDKDF (reference sequence).

The chain recombines TRBV12-3 or TRBV12-4 with TRBJ1-1, with a weak D call TRBD1 (5 bases). The ends were cut back, 5 bases at V and 0 bases at J, with 10 bases in the middle. The CDR3 spans 14 residues. The CDR3 coding sequence is TGTGCCAGCAGTAGCAGGGTGGTGAACACTGAAGCTTTCTTT. This codes for CASSSRVVNTEAFF.

The chain employs TRBV6-6 and TRBJ2-5; TRBD2 might be the D (5 bases). With the DNA end fitting TRBJ2-7 better, the J assignment may be wrong. From germline, CDR1 is MNHNY and CDR2 SVGAGI (reference sequence). The CDR3 totals 14 residues. CDR3 protein: CASRSTGSPYEQYF. CDR3 coding DNA: TGTGCCAGCAGGTCCACGGGATCCCCATACGAGCAGTACTTC.

This clonotype was seen a handful of times. The chain has TRBV20-1 and TRBJ2-7; perhaps TRBD2 as D (7 bases). V shed 6 bases and J shed 4 bases, with 19 bases lying between them. This CDR3 contains 14 residues. Per germline, CDR1 DFQATT and CDR2 SNEGSKA (reference sequence). The CDR3 protein is CSAGGTGGPYEQYF. In nucleotides, the CDR3 is TGCAGTGCCGGAGGGACGGGGGGCCCATACGAGCAGTACTTC.

The chain employs TRBV25-1 and TRBJ2-1; 7 bases are a match to TRBD2. The ends lost 2 bases at V and 5 bases at J; junction bases unmatched: 9. CDR3 size: 16 residues. The germline CDR1 and CDR2 sequences are MGHDK and SYGVNS. CDR3 nucleotide sequence: TGTGCCAGCAGTGAAATCCCGGCGGGAGAAGACAATGAGCAGTTCTTC. This gives the protein CASSEIPAGEDNEQFF.

V is TRBV20-1 and J is TRBJ2-3; 13 bases match TRBD2. The length of the CDR3 is 16 residues. Germline V gene data show CDR1 as DFQATT and CDR2 as SNEGSKA (reference sequence). J lost 3 bases, V lost 3 bases, and 6 bases had no gene match. CDR3 residues: CSARLGLAGLTDTQYF. CDR3 bases: TGCAGTGCTAGGTTGGGACTAGCGGGATTGACAGATACGCAGTATTTT.

The V and J genes are TRBV7-2 and TRBJ2-3; D is undetermined. Between the trimmed V and J ends, which lost 1 base and 4 bases, there was a span of 12 bases. The germline CDR1 and CDR2 sequences are SGHTA and FQGNSA. This CDR3 comprises 15 residues. The CDR3 DNA sequence: TGTGCCAGCAGCTTAGTACTTGGCTCCTCAGATACGCAGTATTTT. Its translation is CASSLVLGSSDTQYF. The complete variable domain, with remaining parts taken from reference TRBV7-2 and TRBJ2-3, reads GAGVSQSPSNKVTEKGKDVELRCDPISGHTALYWYRQSLGQGLEFLIYFQGNSAPDKSGLPSDRFSAERTGGSVSTLTIQRTQQEDSAVYLCASSLVLGSSDTQYFGPGTRLTVL.